The entry below describes one T cell receptor beta chain. The antigen is not known. This CDR3 is 13 amino acids long. Germline-derived CDR1 and CDR2 are MDHEN and SYDVKM. Trimming left V 2 bases short and J 1 base short, with 5 bases between. The data are from a study of OX40 agonist ivuxolimab in advanced cancers. Study-wide findings and caveats: Dosing at 0.1 to 3.0 mg/kg was accompanied by clonal expansion of CD4+ and CD8+ blood T cells by week 6.

Method: immunoSEQ multiplex PCR; TCRdb's copy keeps in-frame clones and lacks some. The table lists 50,000 or so clones, approximately 83% of them singletons. The chain joins TRBV28 to TRBJ1-2; the D is unclear. The sample was CD4+ or CD8+ T cells sorted from blood, taken in a trial of the OX40 agonist ivuxolimab. The sequence derives from an adult with an advanced solid tumor such as melanoma, head and neck, liver or kidney cancer. The CDR3 nucleotides read TGTGCCAGCAGTTTAATTGGTAACTATGGCTACACCTTC. It translates to CASSLIGNYGYTF.